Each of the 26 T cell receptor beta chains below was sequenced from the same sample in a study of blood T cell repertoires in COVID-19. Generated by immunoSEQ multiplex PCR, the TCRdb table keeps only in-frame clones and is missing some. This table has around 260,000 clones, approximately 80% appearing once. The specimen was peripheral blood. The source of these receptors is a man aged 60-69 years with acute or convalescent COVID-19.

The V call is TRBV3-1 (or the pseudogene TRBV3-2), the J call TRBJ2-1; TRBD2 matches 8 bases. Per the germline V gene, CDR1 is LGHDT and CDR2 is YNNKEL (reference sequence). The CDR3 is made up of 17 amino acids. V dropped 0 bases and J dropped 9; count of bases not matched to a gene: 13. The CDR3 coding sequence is TGTGCCAGCAGCCAAGATCTTGTCCCGGGGGGGCTAAGTGAGCAGTTCTTC. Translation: CASSQDLVPGGLSEQFF.

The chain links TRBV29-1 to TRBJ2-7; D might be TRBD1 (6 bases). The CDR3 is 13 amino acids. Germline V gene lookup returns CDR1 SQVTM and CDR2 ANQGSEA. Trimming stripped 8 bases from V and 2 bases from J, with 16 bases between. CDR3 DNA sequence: TGCAGCACCAGTGGACAGTCAACCTACGAGCAGTACTTC. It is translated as CSTSGQSTYEQYF.

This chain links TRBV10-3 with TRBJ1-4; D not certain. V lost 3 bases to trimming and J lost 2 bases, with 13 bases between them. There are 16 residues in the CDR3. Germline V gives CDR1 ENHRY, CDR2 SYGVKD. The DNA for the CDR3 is TGTGCCATCAGTGATTGGACTCCGGCGACTAATGAAAAACTGTTTTTT. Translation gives CAISDWTPATNEKLFF.

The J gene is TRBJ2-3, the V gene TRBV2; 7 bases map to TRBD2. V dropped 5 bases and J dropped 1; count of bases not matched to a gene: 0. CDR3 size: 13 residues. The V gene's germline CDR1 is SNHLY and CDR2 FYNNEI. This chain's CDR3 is CASSTSGTDTQYF. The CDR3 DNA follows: TGTGCCAGCAGTACTAGCGGCACAGATACGCAGTATTTT.

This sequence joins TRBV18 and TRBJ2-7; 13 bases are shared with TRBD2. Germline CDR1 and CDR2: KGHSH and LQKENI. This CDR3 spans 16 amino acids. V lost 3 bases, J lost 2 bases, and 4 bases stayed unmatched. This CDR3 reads CASSPKLAGGAYEQYF. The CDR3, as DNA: TGTGCCAGCTCACCCAAACTAGCGGGAGGGGCCTACGAGCAGTACTTC.

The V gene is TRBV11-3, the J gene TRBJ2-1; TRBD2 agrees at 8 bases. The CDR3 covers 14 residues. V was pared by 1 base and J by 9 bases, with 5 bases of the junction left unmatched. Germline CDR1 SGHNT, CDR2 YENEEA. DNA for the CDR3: TGTGCCAGCAGCTTAGGGGTAGCGGGGAGTGAGCAGTTCTTC. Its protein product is CASSLGVAGSEQFF.

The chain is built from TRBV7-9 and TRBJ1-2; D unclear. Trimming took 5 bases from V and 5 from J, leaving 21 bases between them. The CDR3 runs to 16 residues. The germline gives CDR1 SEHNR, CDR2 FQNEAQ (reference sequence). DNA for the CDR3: TGTGCCAGCAGCCTACTAACCGGGTCCCCCCCTTATGGCTACACCTTC. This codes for CASSLLTGSPPYGYTF.

CDR3 loop: CASGVGQPGNYGYTF. The CDR3 DNA reads as TGTGCCAGCGGAGTGGGTCAGCCTGGAAACTATGGCTACACCTTC. This chain joins TRBV7-2 and TRBJ1-2; D unresolved. The germline V and J ends were trimmed by 8 bases and 2 bases, with 18 bases remaining between them. The germline CDR1 and CDR2 sequences are SGHTA and FQGNSA. The CDR3 totals 15 residues.

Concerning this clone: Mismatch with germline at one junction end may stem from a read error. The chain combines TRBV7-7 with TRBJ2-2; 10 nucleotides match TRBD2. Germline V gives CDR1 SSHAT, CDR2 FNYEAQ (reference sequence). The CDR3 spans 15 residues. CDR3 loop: CASSQSGRATGELFF. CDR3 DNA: TGTGCTAGCAGCCAGAGCGGGAGGGCCACCGGGGAGCTGTTTTTT.

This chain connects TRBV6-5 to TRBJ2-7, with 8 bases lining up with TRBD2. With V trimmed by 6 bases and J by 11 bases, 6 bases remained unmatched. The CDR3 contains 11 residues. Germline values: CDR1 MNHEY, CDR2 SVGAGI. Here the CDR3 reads CASSAGGMKYF. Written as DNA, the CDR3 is TGTGCCAGCAGCGCGGGGGGCATGAAGTACTTC.

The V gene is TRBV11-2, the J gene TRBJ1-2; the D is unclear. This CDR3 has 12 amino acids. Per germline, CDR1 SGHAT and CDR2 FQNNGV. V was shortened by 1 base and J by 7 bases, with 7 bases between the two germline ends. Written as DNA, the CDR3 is TGTGCCAGCAGCTTAGGCCGGGGTGGCTACACCTTC. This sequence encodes CASSLGRGGYTF.

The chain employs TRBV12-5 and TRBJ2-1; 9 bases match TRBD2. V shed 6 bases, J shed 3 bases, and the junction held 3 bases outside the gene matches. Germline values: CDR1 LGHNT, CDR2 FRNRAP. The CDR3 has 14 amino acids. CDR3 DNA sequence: TGTGCTAGTGGCAGCGGGGGGCTCTACAATGAGCAGTTCTTC. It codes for CASGSGGLYNEQFF.

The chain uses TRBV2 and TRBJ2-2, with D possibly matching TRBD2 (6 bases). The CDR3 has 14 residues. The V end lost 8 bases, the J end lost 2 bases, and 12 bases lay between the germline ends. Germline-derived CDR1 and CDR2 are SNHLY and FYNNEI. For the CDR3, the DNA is TGTGCCAGCCTCCGGGACTTCAACACCGGGGAGCTGTTTTTT. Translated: CASLRDFNTGELFF.

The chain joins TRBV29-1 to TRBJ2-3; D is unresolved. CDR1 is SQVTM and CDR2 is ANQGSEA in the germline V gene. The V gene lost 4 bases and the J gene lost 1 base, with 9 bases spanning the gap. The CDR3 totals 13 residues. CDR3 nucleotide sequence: TGCAGCGTTGCTGCTGCGGGCACAGATACGCAGTATTTT. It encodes CSVAAAGTDTQYF.

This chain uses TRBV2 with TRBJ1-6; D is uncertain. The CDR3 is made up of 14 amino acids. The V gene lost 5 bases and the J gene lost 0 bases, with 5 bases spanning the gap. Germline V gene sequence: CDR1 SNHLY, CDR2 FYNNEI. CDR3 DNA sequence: TGTGCCAGCAGTCTGAGCTCCTATAATTCACCCCTCCACTTT. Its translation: CASSLSSYNSPLHF.

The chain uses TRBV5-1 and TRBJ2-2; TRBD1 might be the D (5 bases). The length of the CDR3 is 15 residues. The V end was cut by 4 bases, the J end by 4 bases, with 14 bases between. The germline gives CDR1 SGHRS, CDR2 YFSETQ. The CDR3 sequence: CASSPQGSGTGELFF. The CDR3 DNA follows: TGCGCCAGCAGCCCCCAGGGTTCGGGCACCGGGGAGCTGTTTTTT.

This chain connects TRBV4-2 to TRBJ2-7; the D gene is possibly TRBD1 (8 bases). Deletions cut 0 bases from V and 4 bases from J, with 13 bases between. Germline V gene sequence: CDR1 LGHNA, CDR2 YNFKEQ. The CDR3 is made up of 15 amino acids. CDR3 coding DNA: TGTGCCAGCAGCCAAGAAACAGGGGGGGGGTACGAGCAGTACTTC. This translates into CASSQETGGGYEQYF.

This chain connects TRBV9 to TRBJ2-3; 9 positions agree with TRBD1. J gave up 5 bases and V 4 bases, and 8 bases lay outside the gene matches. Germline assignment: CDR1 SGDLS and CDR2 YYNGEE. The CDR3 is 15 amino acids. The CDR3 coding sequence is TGTGCCAGCAGCACGGGACAGGGAGGCCGAGATACGCAGTATTTT. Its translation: CASSTGQGGRDTQYF.

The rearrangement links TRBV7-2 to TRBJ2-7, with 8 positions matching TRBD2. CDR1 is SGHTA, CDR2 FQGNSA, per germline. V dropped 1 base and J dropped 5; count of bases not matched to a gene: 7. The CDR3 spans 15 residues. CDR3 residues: CASSLGGTSVDEQYF. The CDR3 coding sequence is TGTGCCAGCAGCTTAGGGGGGACTAGTGTTGACGAGCAGTACTTC.

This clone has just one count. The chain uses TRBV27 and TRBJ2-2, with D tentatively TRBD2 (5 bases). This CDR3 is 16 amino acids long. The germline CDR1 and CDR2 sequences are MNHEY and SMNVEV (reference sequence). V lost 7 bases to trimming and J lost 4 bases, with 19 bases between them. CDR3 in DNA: TGTGCCAGCAAGCTACTGGTTCCTAGCTTCACCGGGGAGCTGTTTTTT. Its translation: CASKLLVPSFTGELFF.

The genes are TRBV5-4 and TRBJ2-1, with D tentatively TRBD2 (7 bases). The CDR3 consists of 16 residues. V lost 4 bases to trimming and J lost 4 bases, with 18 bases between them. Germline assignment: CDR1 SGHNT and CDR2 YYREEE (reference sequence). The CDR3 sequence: CASSPGGSSGYNEQFF. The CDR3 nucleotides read TGTGCCAGCAGCCCTGGGGGCTCTAGCGGTTACAATGAGCAGTTCTTC.

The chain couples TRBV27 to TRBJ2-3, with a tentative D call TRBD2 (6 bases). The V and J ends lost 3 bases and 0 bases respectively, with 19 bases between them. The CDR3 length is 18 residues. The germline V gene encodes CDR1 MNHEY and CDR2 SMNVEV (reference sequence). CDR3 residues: CASSFARGVAASTDTQYF. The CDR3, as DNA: TGTGCCAGCAGTTTCGCCCGAGGGGTAGCGGCAAGCACAGATACGCAGTATTTT.

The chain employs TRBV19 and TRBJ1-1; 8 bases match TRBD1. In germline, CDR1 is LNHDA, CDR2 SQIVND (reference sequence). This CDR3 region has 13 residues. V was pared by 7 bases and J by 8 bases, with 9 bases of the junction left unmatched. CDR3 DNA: TGTGCCAGTAATCAGGGGGCGTCCCTGGAAGCTTTCTTT. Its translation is CASNQGASLEAFF.

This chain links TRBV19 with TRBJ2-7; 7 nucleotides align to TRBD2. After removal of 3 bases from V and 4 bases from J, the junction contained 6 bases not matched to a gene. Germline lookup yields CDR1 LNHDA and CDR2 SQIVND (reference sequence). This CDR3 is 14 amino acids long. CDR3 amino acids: CASSIYGGKYEQYF. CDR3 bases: TGTGCCAGTAGTATTTACGGGGGGAAGTACGAGCAGTACTTC.

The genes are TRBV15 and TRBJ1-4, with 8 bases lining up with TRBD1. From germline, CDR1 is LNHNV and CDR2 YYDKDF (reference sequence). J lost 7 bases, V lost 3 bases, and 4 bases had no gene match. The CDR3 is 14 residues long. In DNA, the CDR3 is TGTGCCACCAGCAGCTTGACAGGGGTTGAAAAACTGTTTTTT. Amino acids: CATSSLTGVEKLFF.

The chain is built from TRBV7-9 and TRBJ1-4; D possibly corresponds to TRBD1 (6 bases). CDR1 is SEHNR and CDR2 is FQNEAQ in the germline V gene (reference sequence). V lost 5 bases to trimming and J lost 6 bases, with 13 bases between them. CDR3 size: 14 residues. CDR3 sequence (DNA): TGTGCCAGCAGCCTCGGAGGGGGGGATGAAAAACTGTTTTTT. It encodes CASSLGGGDEKLFF.